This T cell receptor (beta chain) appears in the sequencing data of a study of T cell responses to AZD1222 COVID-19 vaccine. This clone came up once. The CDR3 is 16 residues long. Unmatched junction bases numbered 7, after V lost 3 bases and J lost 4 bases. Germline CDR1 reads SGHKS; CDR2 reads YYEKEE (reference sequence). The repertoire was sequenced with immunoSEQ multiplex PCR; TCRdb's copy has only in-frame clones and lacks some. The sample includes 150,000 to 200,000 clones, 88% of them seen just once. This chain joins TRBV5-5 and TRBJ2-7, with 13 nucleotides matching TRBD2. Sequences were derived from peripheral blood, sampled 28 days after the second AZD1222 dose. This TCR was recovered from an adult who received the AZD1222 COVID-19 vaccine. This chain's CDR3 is CASSSGLAGLLYEQYF. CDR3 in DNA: TGTGCCAGCAGCTCGGGACTAGCGGGACTCCTTTACGAGCAGTACTTC.